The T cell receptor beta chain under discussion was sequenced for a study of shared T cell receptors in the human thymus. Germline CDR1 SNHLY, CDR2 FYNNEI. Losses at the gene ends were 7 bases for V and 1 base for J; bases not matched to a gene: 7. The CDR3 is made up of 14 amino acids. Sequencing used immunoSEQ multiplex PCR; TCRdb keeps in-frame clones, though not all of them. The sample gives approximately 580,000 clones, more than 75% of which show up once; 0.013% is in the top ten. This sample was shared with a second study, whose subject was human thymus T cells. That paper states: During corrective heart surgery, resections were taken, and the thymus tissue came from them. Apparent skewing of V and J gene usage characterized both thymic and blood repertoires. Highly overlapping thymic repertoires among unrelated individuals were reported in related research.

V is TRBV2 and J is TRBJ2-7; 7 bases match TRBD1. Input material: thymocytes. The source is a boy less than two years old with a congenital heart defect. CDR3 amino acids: CASNLQGRSYEQYF. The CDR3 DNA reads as TGTGCCAGCAACCTACAGGGGCGATCCTACGAGCAGTACTTC.